Presented here are 3 T cell receptor beta chains from one specimen sequenced in a study of lymphopenia after photon versus proton radiotherapy. Libraries were prepared by immunoSEQ multiplex PCR; TCRdb keeps only in-frame clonotypes and omits some of them. In the table there are around 70,000 clones, around 92% of which are singletons. The sample consisted of peripheral blood, taken from a patient treated with photon-based radiotherapy. These receptors originate from a woman aged 40 to 50 with cholangiocarcinoma.

The chain recombines TRBV13 with TRBJ1-3, with 9 bases lining up with TRBD1. Germline CDR1 and CDR2: PRHDT and FYEKMQ (reference sequence). The junction had 8 bases not matched to a gene; V was cut back by 5 bases and J by 0 bases. This CDR3 spans 17 amino acids. The DNA for the CDR3 is TGTGCCAGCAGCCCCTGGACAGGGGAGGGCTCTGGAAACACCATATATTTT. The encoded protein is CASSPWTGEGSGNTIYF.

V usage is TRBV19 and J usage is TRBJ1-5; the match to TRBD1 covers 7 bases. Germline V CDR1 and CDR2: LNHDA, SQIVND (reference sequence). Trimming at V came to 5 bases and at J to 2 bases, leaving 15 bases not matched to a gene. The CDR3 is made up of 18 amino acids. CDR3 nucleotide sequence: TGTGCCAGTAGTGAATTTAGACAGGGAGGGTTTGGCAATCAGCCCCAGCATTTT. Its protein is CASSEFRQGGFGNQPQHF.

The chain combines TRBV4-3 with TRBJ1-5; D remains ambiguous. Germline V gene lookup returns CDR1 LGHNA and CDR2 YSLEER. V was clipped by 0 bases and J by 5 bases, with 17 bases between them. The CDR3 loop spans 17 amino acids. The CDR3 DNA follows: TGCGCCAGCAGCCAAGAAAGGGCCAGGACCTGGGATCAGCCCCAGCATTTT. It is translated as CASSQERARTWDQPQHF.